Described below is a single T cell receptor (beta chain) sequence and its context. This specimen belongs to a study of control samples from healthy donors and cancer patients. The germline gives CDR1 LNHDA, CDR2 SQIVND (reference sequence). CDR3 length equals 16 residues. V lost 6 bases and J 2 bases, leaving 17 bases between the germline ends. Sequencing used immunoSEQ multiplex PCR; TCRdb keeps in-frame clones, though not all of them. The data show 150,000 to 200,000 clones, around 94% seen once. Sequencing input: blood. The sequence was collected from a young woman in good health. The V call is TRBV19, the J call TRBJ1-5; perhaps TRBD1 as D (5 bases). The CDR3 loop is CASSHSRQGRNQPQHF. CDR3 sequence (DNA): TGTGCCAGTAGCCACTCCCGGCAGGGCCGCAATCAGCCCCAGCATTTT.